The clone carrying this T cell receptor beta chain has a count of ten or more. Its cognate antigen is unknown. The CDR3 is 14 residues long. With 4 bases clipped from V and 9 bases from J, the junction kept 12 bases outside the gene matches. From germline, CDR1 is GTSNPN and CDR2 SVGIG (reference sequence). This specimen belongs to a study of molecular identifiers for immune sequencing clone quantification. When naive CD8 T cells were sorted, they were gated as CD8+CD4-CCR7+CD45RA+. Each CDR3 protein gets one entry after TCRdb re-called the PCR reads with MiXCR. The sample includes 60,000 to 75,000 distinct CDR3 sequences, 19% seen only once; the top ten take approximately 1.5%. Study observations and caveats: Identical TCR molecules that share a barcode could lead to an underestimation of highly expanded clone sizes. It was shown that clones above 20 RNA copies held over 98% of effector molecules, but under 1% in naive cells. Spiked Jurkat TCR RNA originating from one cell could reportedly be identified amid more than 800,000 naive cells.

This sequence originates from a human donor in good health. Some libraries in this study had Jurkat cell RNA spiked in. This sequence joins TRBV30 and TRBJ2-1; 7 bases match TRBD2. Sequencing input: naive CD8+ T cells from blood, with Jurkat cell RNA spiked in. Subset specified: FACS-sorted CD8+CD4-CCR7+CD45RA+ naive T cells. Written as DNA, the CDR3 is TGTGCCTGGAATGAGGCGGGAGTTTTTGGTGAGCAGTTCTTC. As protein: CAWNEAGVFGEQFF.